This T cell receptor (beta chain) was profiled in a study of shared clonotypes between healthy human individuals. Loaded into unsorted PBMC replicate PCRs was roughly 300 ng DNA, about 30,000 T cell genomes. Methods used by the authors: Junction-only sequences without quality scores came from ImmunoSEQ, so filtering differed. Profiling relied on immunoSEQ multiplex PCR, and the TCRdb table lists in-frame clones only, not all of them. V and J calls and clone size are copied from that table; D and trimming were computed from the DNA. Of fewer than 550,000 clones detected, 60% to 80% appear once; the ten largest clones hold around 13%. With 1 base clipped from V and 8 bases from J, the junction kept 2 bases outside the gene matches. Germline loops: CDR1 SGHRS, CDR2 YFSETQ. CDR3 length equals 13 residues.

This sequence originates from a woman aged 40 to 50 in good health. Some clones in this sample may be carry-over from other donors' samples. The chain couples TRBV5-1 to TRBJ2-1, with 8 bases fitting TRBD1. Sequences were obtained from PBMCs. As DNA, the CDR3 is TGCGCCAGCAGCTTGTCAGGGGGCGATGAGCAGTTCTTC. This translates into CASSLSGGDEQFF.